This T cell receptor beta chain originates from a study of blood T cell repertoires in COVID-19. Study details: Acute-phase and convalescent COVID-19 samples originated in the United States, Italy and Spain. The analysed material was cDNA or gDNA that came from T cells, B-cell-depleted T cells, or PBMCs.

The CDR3 extends over 15 amino acids. Germline loops: CDR1 MNHEY, CDR2 SVGEGT. V gave up 2 bases and J gave up 5 bases; unmatched junction bases: 4. Source study methods: Nucleated cell counts were estimated from reference gene primer amplification. TCRdb keeps only in-frame clones here, not all; method: immunoSEQ multiplex PCR. The V and J calls and clone size are taken from that table; D and trimming were inferred from the DNA. The sample has about 52,000 clones, roughly 86% seen once; the top ten hold more than 7%. The chain recombines TRBV6-2 or TRBV6-3 with TRBJ2-7; TRBD2 matches 12 bases. The sequencing sample was made of peripheral blood. This sequence was found in a man older than 75 with active or convalescent COVID-19. Written as DNA, the CDR3 is TGTGCCAGCAGTTACCGGACTAGCGGGATCGACGAGCAGTACTTC. It is translated as CASSYRTSGIDEQYF.